What follows describes a single TCR beta chain. Its antigen remains unknown. The sample is drawn from a study of T-cell reconstitution after alpha-beta-depleted transplantation in children. Study-wide findings and caveats: Once a year had passed after transplant, T-cell counts and diversity came mostly from newly produced T cells. Reported findings indicate that, about two months after transplant, alpha-beta T cells came from several hundred expanded clones, which were derived from non-depleted graft cells. High day-60 TCRbeta diversity in some patients came from surviving recipient T cells and thymic progenitors.

The CDR3 has 15 residues. V dropped 3 bases and J dropped 6; count of bases not matched to a gene: 5. Germline V gene lookup returns CDR1 SGHRS and CDR2 YFSETQ. Unique molecular identifiers were used in preparing the TCRbeta library. MiXCR, applied by TCRdb to the PCR reads, yields one record per CDR3 protein. The sample contains about 980,000 distinct CDR3 sequences, roughly 29% of which appear only once. The J gene is TRBJ2-1, the V gene TRBV5-1; 11 bases line up with TRBD2. The source material was PBMCs, mostly from graft donor cells, sampled 360 days after TCRalphabeta/CD19-depleted stem cell transplant. The receptor comes from a boy under two years old who had a stem cell transplant for SCID, so the T cells may come from the graft donor. CDR3 nucleotides: TGCGCCAGCAGCTGGGGACTAGCGGTCTCCAATGAGCAGTTCTTC. Amino acids: CASSWGLAVSNEQFF.